This T cell receptor beta chain was profiled in a study of T cell changes during pregnancy in multiple sclerosis. The CDR3 covers 15 residues. V shed 6 bases, J shed 6 bases, and the junction held 10 bases outside the gene matches. Germline assignment: CDR1 ENHRY and CDR2 SYGVKD. Repertoires were generated with immunoSEQ multiplex PCR, while TCRdb's copy carries only in-frame clones and drops some. The table includes 45,000 or so clones, around 96% detected once. The TCR was taken from a female donor with multiple sclerosis, enrolled in a pregnancy study. The chain combines TRBV10-3 with TRBJ1-4, with 7 bases fitting TRBD1. Sample: peripheral blood, taken in the second trimester of pregnancy. The CDR3 DNA sequence: TGTGCCATCAGCAGTACAGGGGCTCGGGATGAAAAACTGTTTTTT. It yields the protein CAISSTGARDEKLFF.